A single sample gave rise to the 30 T cell receptor beta chains below, sequenced in a study of cytomegalovirus exposure and HLA in healthy donors listed by TCRdb under 2017. The library was built by means of the immunoSEQ multiplex PCR assay. A mixture of 60 forward primers for TCR Vbeta segments and 13 reverse primers for TCR Jbeta segments was used in the multiplex PCR. Imported from immuneACCESS, the table was reduced by TCRdb to in-frame sequences with V and J called. These copies leave out some clones; in studies compared against another copy, an unresolved V gene accounts for under half, and the cause of the remainder is not known. In this sample the table shows 150,000 to 200,000 clones, 80% of which occur a single time. The ten largest clones represent about 1% of the sample. The sequencing input was PBMCs. These receptors all come from a woman aged 40 to 50 in good health and CMV-seronegative.

The chain uses TRBV27 and TRBJ2-4, with 10 bases that match TRBD1. This CDR3 is 17 amino acids long. CDR1 and CDR2 from the germline V gene are MNHEY and SMNVEV (reference sequence). With V trimmed by 6 bases and J by 3 bases, 11 bases remained unmatched. The CDR3 DNA reads TGTGCCAGCAGACCCTCCGGGACAGGGGTGGACAAAAACATTCAGTACTTC. Translated: CASRPSGTGVDKNIQYF.

The genes are TRBV9 and TRBJ2-1, with 7 positions matching TRBD1. This CDR3 is 14 amino acids long. CDR1 is SGDLS and CDR2 is YYNGEE in the germline V gene. Trimming took 3 bases from V and 3 from J; bases not matched to a gene: 3. Here the CDR3 DNA reads TGTGCCAGCAGCGGAGGGACAGACTACAATGAGCAGTTCTTC. It encodes CASSGGTDYNEQFF. The variable domain in full, completed from reference TRBV9 and TRBJ2-1, reads DSGVTQTPKHLITATGQRVTLRCSPRSGDLSVYWYQQSLDQGLQFLIQYYNGEERAKGNILERFSAQQFPDLHSELNLSSLELGDSALYFCASSGGTDYNEQFFGPGTRLTVL.

The chain is built from TRBV19 and TRBJ1-1, with 8 bases that match TRBD1. V was pared by 3 bases and J by 0 bases, with 6 bases of the junction left unmatched. Per the germline V gene, CDR1 is LNHDA and CDR2 is SQIVND (reference sequence). CDR3 size: 16 residues. The CDR3 DNA reads as TGTGCCAGTAGTATCGCGAACAGGGGGATGAACACTGAAGCTTTCTTT. Residues: CASSIANRGMNTEAFF.

The rearrangement links TRBV14 to TRBJ2-2, with D perhaps TRBD1 (6 bases). Between the trimmed V and J ends, which lost 2 bases and 7 bases, there was a span of 14 bases. The length of the CDR3 is 15 residues. Germline CDR1 and CDR2: SGHDN and FVKESK. The CDR3 nucleotides are TGTGCCAGCAGCCAAAATCAGGGGACCGTCGGGGAGCTGTTTTTT. Protein sequence: CASSQNQGTVGELFF.

The rearrangement links TRBV5-1 to TRBJ2-3; D possibly corresponds to TRBD1 (6 bases). The CDR3 covers 15 residues. CDR1 is SGHRS, CDR2 YFSETQ, per germline. The V end lost 7 bases, the J end lost 4 bases, and 19 bases lay between the germline ends. The DNA for the CDR3 is TGCGCCAGCCGCCGCCTCAGGGGTTCGGCAGATACGCAGTATTTT. The encoded protein is CASRRLRGSADTQYF.

V is TRBV13 and J is TRBJ1-4; D gene uncertain. Between the trimmed V and J ends, which lost 4 bases and 7 bases, there was a span of 19 bases. Per the germline V gene, CDR1 is PRHDT and CDR2 is FYEKMQ (reference sequence). The CDR3 covers 16 residues. In DNA, the CDR3 is TGTGCCAGCAGCTACCAGACGGGGTGGAATGGTGAAAAACTGTTTTTT. Its protein is CASSYQTGWNGEKLFF.

There are a few counts of this clone. This rearrangement joins TRBV5-5 to TRBJ2-7, with a tentative D call TRBD1 (6 bases). Looked up from germline, CDR1 is SGHKS and CDR2 is YYEKEE (reference sequence). V lost 3 bases, J lost 1 base, and 8 bases lay in between. The CDR3 is 13 amino acids. As DNA, the CDR3 is TGTGCCAGCAGCTGGACAGCTTCCTACGAGCAGTACTTC. Protein: CASSWTASYEQYF.

This clone has only one observation. The V call is TRBV11-1, the J call TRBJ2-7, with 8 bases aligning to TRBD1. Germline CDR1 reads SGHAT; CDR2 reads FQDESV (reference sequence). V was pared by 2 bases and J by 2 bases, with 5 bases of the junction left unmatched. The CDR3 covers 15 residues. In DNA, the CDR3 is TGTGCCAGCAGCTTATCGCCACAGGGGGCCTACGAGCAGTACTTC. Translating gives CASSLSPQGAYEQYF.

CDR3 nucleotide sequence: TGCGCCAGCAGCCAGAGGGTAGGTTATGGCTACACCTTC. Protein: CASSQRVGYGYTF. V and J are TRBV4-3 and TRBJ1-2; D unresolved. Germline CDR1 and CDR2: LGHNA and YSLEER. Trimming removed 3 bases at V and 5 bases at J, with 10 bases between. This CDR3 is built from 13 residues.

The chain carries TRBV6-1 and TRBJ2-2, with D tentatively TRBD1 (6 bases). The CDR3 is 16 amino acids. The ends were cut back, 3 bases at V and 6 bases at J, with 17 bases in the middle. Germline V gene data show CDR1 as MNHNS and CDR2 as SASEGT. The CDR3, as DNA: TGTGCCAGCAGTGATTTCCAGGGGACGAGGCCCGGGGAGCTGTTTTTT. This encodes CASSDFQGTRPGELFF.

This chain links TRBV5-1 with TRBJ2-3; D perhaps matches TRBD2 (5 bases). CDR1 and CDR2 (germline): SGHRS, YFSETQ. This CDR3 has 14 amino acids. Trimming pared 7 bases from V and 0 bases from J, leaving 12 bases between. The CDR3 protein is CASYSAVSTDTQYF. The CDR3 DNA reads TGCGCCAGCTACTCAGCGGTCAGCACAGATACGCAGTATTTT.

The chain employs TRBV5-4 and TRBJ2-7, with 7 bases fitting TRBD2. Germline V gene lookup returns CDR1 SGHNT and CDR2 YYREEE (reference sequence). V lost 4 bases, J lost 0 bases, and 10 bases stayed unmatched. This CDR3 has 16 amino acids. The CDR3 nucleotides read TGTGCCAGCAGCCCCTGGGGCGGGAGCCCCTCCTACGAGCAGTACGTC. Protein: CASSPWGGSPSYEQYV.

The V call is TRBV2, the J call TRBJ2-7, with 7 bases matching TRBD1. V was clipped by 4 bases and J by 5 bases; unmatched bases: 5. Germline CDR1 is SNHLY and CDR2 is FYNNEI. This CDR3 is built from 13 residues. In DNA form, the CDR3 reads TGTGCCAGCAGTGGACAGGGAATACACGAGCAGTACTTC. This encodes CASSGQGIHEQYF.

V usage is TRBV7-6 and J usage is TRBJ1-6, with D possibly TRBD1 on 5 matching bases. Between the trimmed V and J ends, which lost 5 bases and 6 bases, there was a span of 8 bases. The CDR3 totals 13 residues. Germline V gene sequence: CDR1 SGHVS, CDR2 FNYEAQ. The CDR3 spells CASSAQGNSPLHF. The CDR3 DNA reads as TGTGCCAGCAGCGCGCAGGGTAATTCACCCCTCCACTTT.

This clone has just one count. V and J are TRBV19 and TRBJ2-2; D possibly corresponds to TRBD1 (5 bases). Germline V gene sequence: CDR1 LNHDA, CDR2 SQIVND (reference sequence). V lost 6 bases to trimming and J lost 4 bases, with 18 bases between them. The CDR3 length is 16 residues. The CDR3 DNA sequence: TGTGCCAGTAGATCGGGCGGCAGGGTTGGCACCGGGGAGCTGTTTTTT. Amino acids: CASRSGGRVGTGELFF.

The chain links TRBV18 to TRBJ1-5; D is perhaps TRBD1 (5 bases). Trimming stripped 5 bases from V and 7 bases from J, with 15 bases between. The CDR3 runs to 14 residues. The germline V gene has CDR1 KGHSH and CDR2 LQKENI. CDR3 residues: CASSAQGGNQPQHF. CDR3 nucleotides: TGTGCCAGCTCAGCCCAGGGAGGGAACCAGCCCCAGCATTTT.

The chain employs TRBV9 and TRBJ2-7; D perhaps matches TRBD1 (5 bases). V shed 4 bases and J shed 6 bases, with 26 bases lying between them. CDR1 and CDR2 from the germline V gene are SGDLS and YYNGEE. The CDR3 has 17 amino acids. CDR3 DNA sequence: TGTGCCAGCAGCCCAAAAGGGGTAATCGAGAAGGAACGCGAGCAGTACTTC. Encoded protein: CASSPKGVIEKEREQYF.

The chain joins TRBV19 to TRBJ1-3, with unresolved D. The V gene lost 2 bases and the J gene lost 0 bases, with 8 bases spanning the gap. Germline V gene data show CDR1 as LNHDA and CDR2 as SQIVND (reference sequence). CDR3 size: 15 residues. The CDR3 coding sequence is TGTGCCAGTAGTATACAGGCAAGCTCTGGAAACACCATATATTTT. Translation gives CASSIQASSGNTIYF.

The rearrangement joins TRBV7-2 to TRBJ1-4, with TRBD1 matching 10 bases. The CDR3 covers 16 residues. The germline gives CDR1 SGHTA, CDR2 FQGNSA. Trimming at V came to 4 bases and at J to 6 bases, leaving 8 bases not matched to a gene. This CDR3 is CASSSPAGQGYEKLFF. For the CDR3, the DNA is TGTGCCAGCAGCTCACCGGCGGGACAGGGGTATGAAAAACTGTTTTTT.

The genes are TRBV2 and TRBJ2-5; 9 bases agree with TRBD2. Germline trimming cut 4 bases from V and 5 bases from J; bases unmatched to any gene: 8. The CDR3 is made up of 15 amino acids. Germline CDR1 reads SNHLY; CDR2 reads FYNNEI. The CDR3 sequence is CASSGEREVGETQYF. In DNA form, the CDR3 reads TGTGCCAGCAGTGGCGAGCGGGAGGTCGGGGAGACCCAGTACTTC. Full variable domain (missing parts from reference TRBV2 and TRBJ2-5): EPEVTQTPSHQVTQMGQEVILRCVPISNHLYFYWYRQILGQKVEFLVSFYNNEISEKSEIFDDQFSVERPDGSNFTLKIRSTKLEDSAMYFCASSGEREVGETQYFGPGTRLLVL.

V and J are TRBV5-1 and TRBJ2-5; 8 bases fit TRBD2. Unmatched junction bases numbered 6, after V lost 3 bases and J lost 2 bases. The CDR3 consists of 15 residues. CDR1 and CDR2 (germline): SGHRS, YFSETQ. CDR3 loop: CASSSTSVYQETQYF. Here the CDR3 DNA reads TGCGCCAGCAGCTCGACTAGCGTATATCAAGAGACCCAGTACTTC. The whole variable domain, remainder taken from reference TRBV5-1 and TRBJ2-5, is KAGVTQTPRYLIKTRGQQVTLSCSPISGHRSVSWYQQTPGQGLQFLFEYFSETQRNKGNFPGRFSGRQFSNSRSEMNVSTLELGDSALYLCASSSTSVYQETQYFGPGTRLLVL.

The genes are TRBV7-2 and TRBJ2-7; 9 bases are a match to TRBD2. CDR3 length: 15 residues. CDR1 and CDR2 from the germline V gene are SGHTA and FQGNSA. The J segment lost 3 bases and the V segment lost 4 bases, leaving 7 bases of the junction unmatched. CDR3 sequence: CASSSYSGSFYEQYF. CDR3 DNA: TGTGCCAGCAGCTCATATAGCGGGAGCTTCTACGAGCAGTACTTC.

This rearrangement joins TRBV5-1 to TRBJ2-3, with TRBD2 as a possible D gene (5 bases). The CDR3 has 16 residues. Trimming took off 0 bases at V and 0 bases at J, with 11 bases between the two ends. Germline V CDR1 and CDR2: SGHRS, YFSETQ. The DNA of the CDR3 is TGCGCCAGCAGCTTGGGCCTAGCTGAGAGCACAGATACGCAGTATTTT. It translates to CASSLGLAESTDTQYF.

The genes are TRBV7-2 and TRBJ2-7; 11 nucleotides line up with TRBD2. Per germline, CDR1 SGHTA and CDR2 FQGNSA. The CDR3 is 14 residues long. The V segment lost 5 bases and the J segment 6 bases; nucleotides outside the gene matches: 6. CDR3 nucleotides: TGTGCCAGCAGCGTTTTAGCGGGAGGGATCGAGCAGTACTTC. Translated, it gives CASSVLAGGIEQYF.

The V gene is TRBV10-3, the J gene TRBJ2-7, with a tentative D call TRBD2 (6 bases). Trimming shortened V by 6 bases and J by 2 bases, and 14 bases separated the two germline ends. The CDR3 consists of 14 residues. Germline CDR1 is ENHRY and CDR2 is SYGVKD. The CDR3, as DNA: TGTGCCATCAGGGGAGGACACGACACCTACGAGCAGTACTTC. It encodes CAIRGGHDTYEQYF.

The chain joins TRBV7-9 to TRBJ1-1; TRBD1 might be the D (5 bases). Germline V gene sequence: CDR1 SEHNR, CDR2 FQNEAQ (reference sequence). This CDR3 contains 15 residues. V was shortened by 5 bases and J by 3 bases, with 16 bases between the two germline ends. The CDR3 DNA reads TGTGCCAGCAGCATGCCGCGGGGGGGTGACACTGAAGCTTTCTTT. Residues: CASSMPRGGDTEAFF.

The chain links TRBV19 to TRBJ1-1; D remains ambiguous. The CDR3 loop spans 15 amino acids. The germline V gene has CDR1 LNHDA and CDR2 SQIVND (reference sequence). The ends were cut back, 7 bases at V and 0 bases at J, with 15 bases in the middle. CDR3 sequence (DNA): TGTGCCAGTAAGGTAGAGGCCTCCCTGAACACTGAAGCTTTCTTT. Translation: CASKVEASLNTEAFF.

The rearrangement uses TRBV30 and TRBJ2-7; 10 nucleotides line up with TRBD2. CDR3 size: 15 residues. Germline V gives CDR1 GTSNPN, CDR2 SVGIG (reference sequence). Losses at the gene ends were 8 bases for V and 4 bases for J; bases not matched to a gene: 14. The CDR3 here is CAGVGLAGAYYEQYF. The CDR3, as DNA: TGTGCCGGAGTAGGGCTAGCGGGAGCCTATTACGAGCAGTACTTC.

The CDR3 sequence is CASSLARATGNTEAFF. CDR3 sequence (DNA): TGTGCCAGCAGCTTAGCTCGGGCGACAGGGAACACTGAAGCTTTCTTT. The chain joins TRBV7-9 to TRBJ1-1, with a weak D call TRBD1 (6 bases). The CDR3 spans 16 residues. Germline V gene lookup returns CDR1 SEHNR and CDR2 FQNEAQ (reference sequence). The ends were cut back, 0 bases at V and 1 base at J, with 12 bases in the middle.

The V gene is TRBV5-4, the J gene TRBJ2-1; TRBD2 might be the D (5 bases). Germline V gene lookup returns CDR1 SGHNT and CDR2 YYREEE (reference sequence). V gave up 2 bases and J gave up 1 base, with 7 bases separating them. The CDR3 consists of 14 residues. This CDR3 is CASSFEGSYNEQFF. CDR3 sequence (DNA): TGTGCCAGCAGCTTTGAGGGATCCTACAATGAGCAGTTCTTC.